What follows are 14 T cell receptor beta chains derived from one specimen sequenced in a study of long-term antiretroviral therapy in people with HIV. Version v3.0 of the immunoSEQ assay was performed at survey level. The table came from immunoSEQ multiplex PCR; TCRdb's copy has only in-frame clones and leaves some out. The repertoire consists of about 29,000 clones, with 80% to 90% occurring once and the leading ten covering approximately 8.3%. This specimen consisted of unsorted PBMCs, obtained 3 years after starting antiretroviral therapy. The receptors here all came from a man aged 35 to 55 with HIV.

V usage is TRBV2 and J usage is TRBJ2-7; 8 bases are shared with TRBD1. J lost 4 bases, V lost 4 bases, and 3 bases had no gene match. This CDR3 is 13 amino acids long. The V gene's germline CDR1 is SNHLY and CDR2 FYNNEI. CDR3 nucleotide sequence: TGTGCCAGCAGTGGGGACAGGCTTTACGAGCAGTACTTC. This codes for CASSGDRLYEQYF.

This chain uses TRBV6-1 with TRBJ2-3, with 11 bases aligning to TRBD2. Germline V gene sequence: CDR1 MNHNS, CDR2 SASEGT. The CDR3 consists of 15 residues. V was clipped by 2 bases and J by 7 bases; unmatched bases: 5. The CDR3 is CASSETSGGLNTQYF. Written as DNA, the CDR3 is TGTGCCAGCAGTGAAACTAGCGGGGGTTTAAATACGCAGTATTTT.

The rearrangement links TRBV4-3 to TRBJ2-7; 8 positions match TRBD2. This CDR3 is built from 14 residues. The germline V gene encodes CDR1 LGHNA and CDR2 YSLEER. Unmatched junction bases numbered 7, after V lost 4 bases and J lost 5 bases. The CDR3 region has the DNA TGCGCCAGCAGCCCGGGGAGCGGGAGTCACGAGCAGTACTTC. Protein: CASSPGSGSHEQYF.

The chain combines TRBV5-6 with TRBJ1-5; 7 bases align to TRBD1. V trimming: 4 bases; J trimming: 4 bases; junction bases outside the gene matches: 5. Germline V gives CDR1 SGHDT, CDR2 YYEEEE. The CDR3 is 14 amino acids. The CDR3 reads CASSQQGLNQPQHF. Written as DNA, the CDR3 is TGTGCCAGCAGCCAACAGGGGCTAAATCAGCCCCAGCATTTT.

The chain uses TRBV27 and TRBJ1-1; D call uncertain. Trimming cost V 0 bases and J 2 bases, with 10 bases left between them. Germline loops: CDR1 MNHEY, CDR2 SMNVEV (reference sequence). The CDR3 runs to 15 residues. CDR3 coding DNA: TGTGCCAGCAGTTTATCTGGGCAGTCCAACACTGAAGCTTTCTTT. Translation: CASSLSGQSNTEAFF.

The chain recombines TRBV2 with TRBJ2-1, with 10 positions matching TRBD1. Per the germline V gene, CDR1 is SNHLY and CDR2 is FYNNEI. The CDR3 is 15 residues long. V lost 8 bases to trimming and J lost 6 bases; unmatched junction nucleotides: 10. Written as DNA, the CDR3 is TGTGCCAGCCACCAGCGGGACAGGGGTGCCAATGAGCAGTTCTTC. It yields the protein CASHQRDRGANEQFF.

The V gene is TRBV29-1, the J gene TRBJ2-1, with 10 bases lining up with TRBD2. CDR1 is SQVTM and CDR2 is ANQGSEA in the germline V gene. The CDR3 totals 15 residues. The J segment lost 7 bases and the V segment lost 3 bases, leaving 9 bases of the junction unmatched. The chain's CDR3 is CSVEGPSGSVNEQFF. Written as DNA, the CDR3 is TGCAGCGTTGAGGGCCCTAGCGGGAGTGTTAATGAGCAGTTCTTC.

The chain uses TRBV5-1 and TRBJ2-7; D is perhaps TRBD2 (5 bases). Germline assignment: CDR1 SGHRS and CDR2 YFSETQ. CDR3 length equals 13 residues. The V end was cut by 7 bases, the J end by 2 bases, with 13 bases between. CDR3 loop: CASRDRIPYEQYF. The CDR3 bases are TGCGCCAGCCGGGATAGGATCCCCTACGAGCAGTACTTC.

This chain links TRBV18 with TRBJ1-1; D not certain. Per germline, CDR1 KGHSH and CDR2 LQKENI. CDR3 size: 13 residues. Trimming took 0 bases from V and 11 from J, leaving 13 bases between them. CDR3 coding DNA: TGTGCCAGCTCACCACCGGGAAGGTCCGCGGCTTTCTTT. Its protein is CASSPPGRSAAFF.

V is TRBV27 and J is TRBJ1-2, with D possibly matching TRBD1 (5 bases). Germline lookup yields CDR1 MNHEY and CDR2 SMNVEV (reference sequence). Trimming stripped 3 bases from V and 14 bases from J, with 22 bases between. This CDR3 is 14 amino acids long. CDR3 in amino acids: CASSFSFGTQMETF. The CDR3 DNA is TGTGCCAGCAGTTTTTCTTTTGGGACCCAAATGGAGACCTTC.

DNA of the CDR3: TGCGCCAGCAGCCAAGCGACAGTAGGTGAAAAACTGTTTTTT. It is translated as CASSQATVGEKLFF. This chain connects TRBV4-3 to TRBJ1-4; perhaps TRBD1 as D (5 bases). V dropped 1 base and J dropped 7 bases, with 10 bases sitting between them. From germline, CDR1 is LGHNA and CDR2 YSLEER. The CDR3 covers 14 residues.

This chain links TRBV11-1 with TRBJ2-4; D unresolved. V was cut by 5 bases and J by 10 bases, with 24 bases left in between. The CDR3 has 16 residues. Germline V gene data show CDR1 as SGHAT and CDR2 as FQDESV (reference sequence). The CDR3 DNA follows: TGTGCCAGCAGCCCGCTAGTCTTCGAGGCATTCAAAATTCAGTACTTC. It yields the protein CASSPLVFEAFKIQYF. The full variable domain, in which reference TRBV11-1 and TRBJ2-4 provide the parts outside the CDR3, is EAEVAQSPRYKITEKSQAVAFWCDPISGHATLYWYRQILGQGPELLVQFQDESVVDDSQLPKDRFSAERLKGVDSTLKIQPAELGDSAMYLCASSPLVFEAFKIQYFGAGTRLSVL.

This chain uses TRBV13 with TRBJ2-7, with 7 bases that match TRBD2. The CDR3 totals 13 residues. Germline CDR1 reads PRHDT; CDR2 reads FYEKMQ (reference sequence). V was clipped by 4 bases and J by 5 bases; unmatched bases: 5. CDR3 loop: CASSWTSSNEQYF. In DNA, the CDR3 is TGTGCCAGCAGCTGGACTAGTTCCAACGAGCAGTACTTC.

CDR3 residues: CAISGPSYNEQFF. In DNA form, the CDR3 reads TGTGCCATCAGTGGCCCTAGCTACAATGAGCAGTTCTTC. V is TRBV10-3 and J is TRBJ2-1; no firm D call. Trimming removed 4 bases from V and 3 bases from J, with 7 bases in between. Germline CDR1 is ENHRY and CDR2 is SYGVKD. CDR3 size: 13 residues.